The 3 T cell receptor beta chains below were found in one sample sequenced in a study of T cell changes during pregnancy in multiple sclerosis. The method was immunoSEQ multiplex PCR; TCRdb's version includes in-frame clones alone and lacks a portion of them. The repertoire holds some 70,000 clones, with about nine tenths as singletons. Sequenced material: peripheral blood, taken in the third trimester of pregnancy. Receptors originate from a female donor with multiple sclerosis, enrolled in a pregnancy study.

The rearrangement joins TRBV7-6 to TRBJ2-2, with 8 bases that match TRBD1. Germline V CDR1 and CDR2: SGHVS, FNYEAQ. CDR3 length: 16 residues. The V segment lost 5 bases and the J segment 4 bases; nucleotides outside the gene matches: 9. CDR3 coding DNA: TGTGCCAGCAGCCGGCCGGGACAGGAGGGCACCGGGGAGCTGTTTTTT. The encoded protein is CASSRPGQEGTGELFF.

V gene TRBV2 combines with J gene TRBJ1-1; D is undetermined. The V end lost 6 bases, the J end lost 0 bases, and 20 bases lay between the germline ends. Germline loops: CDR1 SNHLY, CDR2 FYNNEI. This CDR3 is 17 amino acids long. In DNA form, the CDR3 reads TGTGCCAGCAGCGACCTAAATGGACTGACGGTGAACACTGAAGCTTTCTTT. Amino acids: CASSDLNGLTVNTEAFF.

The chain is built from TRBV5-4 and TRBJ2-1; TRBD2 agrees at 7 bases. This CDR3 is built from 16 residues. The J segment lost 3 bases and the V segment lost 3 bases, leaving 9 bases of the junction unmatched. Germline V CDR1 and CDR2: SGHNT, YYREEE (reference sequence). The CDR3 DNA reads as TGTGCCAGCAGCTCCGGAAAAGCGGGGATCTACAATGAGCAGTTCTTC. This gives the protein CASSSGKAGIYNEQFF.